The TCR beta chain described here comes from a study of CD8+ T cells in alopecia areata. Findings and limits, study-wide: Lesional scalp, especially alopecia totalis/universalis, showed higher clonality than normal scalp. Sharing of TCRs across patients appeared less clear than in mice, possibly for HLA-related reasons. Sequenced scalp T cells also include alphabeta T cells resident in normal skin.

Researchers picked out CD4+ and CD8+ T cells from PBMCs by sorting. V was trimmed by 4 bases and J by 5 bases, leaving 16 bases between them. The CDR3 has 15 residues. CDR1 and CDR2 from the germline V gene are SNHLY and FYNNEI. Sequencing used cDNA as its template, made by extracting RNA and reverse transcribing it. TCRdb's table, derived via immunoSEQ multiplex PCR, lists solely in-frame clones and lacks some. Among roughly 150,000 clones listed, approximately 60% were seen once. This clone is judged hyperexpanded. Its antigen remains unidentified. Sequenced: CD8+ T cells sorted from blood. The TCR originated in a human donor in good health. This sequence joins TRBV2 and TRBJ2-3; D remains ambiguous. CDR3 protein: CASSGRPTVGDTQYF. CDR3 DNA sequence: TGTGCCAGCAGTGGTCGACCTACGGTTGGAGATACGCAGTATTTT.